The 28 T cell receptor beta chains listed next were all sequenced from one sample in a study of spatial heterogeneity in lung cancer (dated by TCRdb to the late 2010s). To prepare the library, 5' RACE was applied. Sequencer: NextSeq 500. The raw public data were reprocessed by TCRdb itself: fastp quality trimming at Q25, MiXCR clonotype calling, in-frame beta chains only. All rows with the same CDR3 protein become a single entry with the most common DNA and genes. This sample has about 38,000 distinct CDR3 sequences in its table, and around 7% of those were observed once. Under 30% of the sample goes to the ten largest clones. The time point label of this sample denotes: sample taken at primary tumor resection. Without any cell sorting, TCR sequencing was performed on whole RNA extracted either from tumor and nontumor lung tissue or from cryopreserved PBMC samples. The sample here was PBMCs, taken at surgery. The receptors were gathered from a male donor with early-stage non-small cell lung cancer.

This clonotype was found many times. The V and J genes are TRBV24-1 and TRBJ2-1; possible D gene TRBD2, 7 bases. The CDR3 is made up of 16 amino acids. Trimming removed 1 base at V and 5 bases at J, with 14 bases between. The germline gives CDR1 KGHDR, CDR2 SFDVKD. In nucleotides, the CDR3 is TGTGCCACCAGTGATTTTCGAGGGGGAGGGGACAATGAGCAGTTCTTC. Its protein is CATSDFRGGGDNEQFF.

This clonotype was observed at least ten times. This sequence joins TRBV7-2 and TRBJ2-5; 12 bases align to TRBD2. Germline CDR1 and CDR2: SGHTA and FQGNSA. This CDR3 contains 14 residues. Germline trimming cut 5 bases from V and 14 bases from J; bases unmatched to any gene: 12. CDR3 nucleotide sequence: TGTGCCAGCAGCCTGATGACTAGCGGGGGACTAGTATACTTC. This encodes CASSLMTSGGLVYF.

This clonotype was detected ten times or more. The chain employs TRBV14 and TRBJ2-3; possible D gene TRBD2, 5 bases. Germline V CDR1 and CDR2: SGHDN, FVKESK. The V end lost 1 base, the J end lost 0 bases, and 8 bases lay between the germline ends. The CDR3 spans 15 residues. CDR3: CASSQVGVSTDTQYF. The CDR3, as DNA: TGTGCCAGCAGCCAAGTCGGGGTTAGCACAGATACGCAGTATTTT.

The chain joins TRBV7-3 to TRBJ2-1; D remains unclear. The length of the CDR3 is 14 residues. V shed 5 bases and J shed 5 bases, with 13 bases lying between them. Germline loops: CDR1 SGHTA, CDR2 FQGTGA. The CDR3 DNA reads TGTGCCAGCAGCCGACCGGGTCATGACAATGAGCAGTTCTTC. Its protein product is CASSRPGHDNEQFF.

This clonotype was recorded a few times. This chain joins TRBV20-1 and TRBJ1-1; tentative D call: TRBD1 (5 bases). Germline CDR1 DFQATT, CDR2 SNEGSKA (reference sequence). Between the trimmed V and J ends, which lost 0 bases and 1 base, there was a span of 9 bases. The CDR3 consists of 14 residues. In DNA, the CDR3 is TGCAGTGCTAGAGATCCGGGGCAGAACACTGAAGCTTTCTTT. Amino acids: CSARDPGQNTEAFF.

The genes are TRBV7-2 and TRBJ2-1; TRBD2 matches at 11 bases. V shed 1 base, J shed 7 bases, and the junction held 6 bases outside the gene matches. CDR1 and CDR2 (germline): SGHTA, FQGNSA. The CDR3 runs to 16 residues. The CDR3 nucleotides read TGTGCCAGCAGCTTAGAGATAGCGGGGGGGCGTAATGAGCAGTTCTTC. It specifies CASSLEIAGGRNEQFF. The full variable domain, in which reference TRBV7-2 and TRBJ2-1 provide the parts outside the CDR3, is GAGVSQSPSNKVTEKGKDVELRCDPISGHTALYWYRQSLGQGLEFLIYFQGNSAPDKSGLPSDRFSAERTGGSVSTLTIQRTQQEDSAVYLCASSLEIAGGRNEQFFGPGTRLTVL.

At least ten counts were recorded for this clonotype. This chain uses TRBV4-3 with TRBJ1-4; D remains unclear. The V end was cut by 4 bases, the J end by 1 base, with 7 bases between. This CDR3 has 14 residues. The germline CDR1 and CDR2 sequences are LGHNA and YSLEER. CDR3 in amino acids: CASSPQITNEKLFF. The CDR3 DNA is TGCGCCAGCAGCCCACAGATAACTAATGAAAAACTGTTTTTT.

This clonotype was counted many times. At one end the junction does not follow the germline gene, possibly because of a read error. The V gene is TRBV12-3 or TRBV12-4, the J gene TRBJ2-1; D uncertain. This CDR3 region has 10 residues. In DNA, the CDR3 is TGTGCCAGCGGTTTCAATGAGCAGTTCTTC. Residues: CASGFNEQFF.

The CDR3 loop reads CASIDFAYNEQFF. In DNA form, the CDR3 reads TGTGCCAGCATTGACTTCGCCTACAATGAGCAGTTCTTC. This sequence joins TRBV27 and TRBJ2-1; D is ambiguous. This CDR3 is 13 amino acids long. V was shortened by 7 bases and J by 2 bases, with 9 bases between the two germline ends. Germline CDR1 reads MNHEY; CDR2 reads SMNVEV (reference sequence).

The chain recombines TRBV28 with TRBJ1-6; 7 nucleotides match TRBD1. Germline V CDR1 and CDR2: MDHEN, SYDVKM. With 4 bases clipped from V and 3 bases from J, the junction kept 9 bases outside the gene matches. The CDR3 covers 17 residues. Written as DNA, the CDR3 is TGTGCCAGCAGTTCCCCCTCGGGACAGCTCTATAATTCACCCCTCCACTTT. This encodes CASSSPSGQLYNSPLHF.

The chain has TRBV11-3 and TRBJ2-1; TRBD2 aligns across 10 bases. The CDR3 is made up of 15 amino acids. V shed 4 bases, J shed 0 bases, and the junction held 0 bases outside the gene matches. The germline V gene has CDR1 SGHNT and CDR2 YENEEA. The CDR3 reads CASSSSGSSYNEQFF. The CDR3 bases are TGTGCCAGCAGCTCTAGCGGGAGCTCCTACAATGAGCAGTTCTTC.

This clonotype was recorded many times. J is TRBJ1-5 and V is TRBV20-1, with 8 bases identical to TRBD1. V trimming: 5 bases; J trimming: 3 bases; junction bases outside the gene matches: 3. CDR1 DFQATT and CDR2 SNEGSKA come from the germline V gene (reference sequence). The CDR3 has 13 residues. In DNA, the CDR3 is TGCAGTGCTCCGACAGGGGCCAATCAGCCCCAGCATTTT. It specifies CSAPTGANQPQHF.

This clonotype was seen repeatedly, ten times or more. This rearrangement joins TRBV28 to TRBJ1-5; a weak D match, TRBD1 (6 bases). The CDR3 is 15 residues long. Per germline, CDR1 MDHEN and CDR2 SYDVKM. V lost 6 bases and J 3 bases, leaving 15 bases between the germline ends. The chain's CDR3 is CASSLRGAYNQPQHF. CDR3 DNA: TGTGCCAGCAGCCTAAGGGGGGCCTACAATCAGCCCCAGCATTTT. The variable domain in full, with the rest retrieved from reference TRBV28 and TRBJ1-5, is DVKVTQSSRYLVKRTGEKVFLECVQDMDHENMFWYRQDPGLGLRLIYFSYDVKMKEKGDIPEGYSVSREKKERFSLILESASTNQTSMYLCASSLRGAYNQPQHFGDGTRLSIL.

This clonotype was recorded at least ten times. The rearrangement links TRBV18 to TRBJ2-3; D uncertain. The CDR3 extends over 12 amino acids. V dropped 5 bases and J dropped 14 bases, with 17 bases sitting between them. Germline V lookup: CDR1 KGHSH, CDR2 LQKENI. CDR3 DNA sequence: TGTGCCAGCTCAGGCGAGGATCTCAACCGGTATTTT. Its protein is CASSGEDLNRYF.

This clonotype was observed at least ten times. The chain recombines TRBV20-1 with TRBJ1-1, with 11 bases fitting TRBD1. In germline, CDR1 is DFQATT, CDR2 SNEGSKA (reference sequence). This CDR3 is 16 amino acids long. V trimming: 6 bases; J trimming: 2 bases; junction bases outside the gene matches: 11. The DNA for the CDR3 is TGCAGTGCGTGGACAGGGGGCCACAACTTCAACACTGAAGCTTTCTTT. Translation: CSAWTGGHNFNTEAFF.

This clonotype has a count of ten or more. This sequence joins TRBV6-2 or TRBV6-3 and TRBJ1-1; D remains unclear. CDR1 and CDR2 from the germline V gene are MNHEY and SVGEGT. This CDR3 region has 14 residues. V gave up 8 bases and J gave up 0 bases, with 13 bases separating them. The CDR3 reads CASVPYGVNTEAFF. Here the CDR3 DNA reads TGTGCCAGCGTCCCCTACGGGGTGAACACTGAAGCTTTCTTT.

V gene TRBV2 combines with J gene TRBJ1-1, with unresolved D. Germline CDR1 and CDR2: SNHLY and FYNNEI. Trimming pared 8 bases from V and 1 base from J, leaving 8 bases between. This CDR3 has 12 residues. CDR3 DNA: TGTGCCAGCGGAGTTAAGAACACTGAAGCTTTCTTT. Its protein product is CASGVKNTEAFF.

This clonotype was counted ten times or more. The gene calls are TRBV5-1 and TRBJ2-2; 9 bases fit TRBD2. The CDR3 loop spans 16 amino acids. Germline trimming cut 1 base from V and 1 base from J; bases unmatched to any gene: 2. Germline CDR1 reads SGHRS; CDR2 reads YFSETQ. The DNA of the CDR3 is TGCGCCAGCAGCTTGCTAGCGGGAAAGAACACCGGGGAGCTGTTTTTT. Residues: CASSLLAGKNTGELFF.

This clonotype was counted only a few times. The chain has TRBV11-2 and TRBJ2-1; TRBD2 aligns across 16 bases. The CDR3 loop spans 18 amino acids. V shed 5 bases and J 7 bases; nucleotides not matched to a gene: 11. In germline, CDR1 is SGHAT, CDR2 FQNNGV. The CDR3 here is CASSPQPGLAGGMNEQFF. The CDR3, as DNA: TGTGCCAGCAGCCCGCAGCCGGGACTAGCGGGAGGGATGAATGAGCAGTTCTTC. Full variable domain (rest looked up from reference TRBV11-2 and TRBJ2-1): EAGVAQSPRYKIIEKRQSVAFWCNPISGHATLYWYQQILGQGPKLLIQFQNNGVVDDSQLPKDRFSAERLKGVDSTLKIQPAKLEDSAVYLCASSPQPGLAGGMNEQFFGPGTRLTVL.

This chain joins TRBV10-3 and TRBJ2-7, with TRBD2 identical over 7 bases. Germline trimming cut 5 bases from V and 1 base from J; bases unmatched to any gene: 5. This CDR3 spans 14 amino acids. CDR1 and CDR2 (germline): ENHRY, SYGVKD. CDR3 in amino acids: CAISRGGGSYEQYV. The CDR3 DNA reads TGTGCCATCAGTCGAGGCGGGGGATCCTACGAGCAGTACGTC.

V gene TRBV11-1 combines with J gene TRBJ2-1; either TRBD1 or TRBD2 may fit D (5 bases each). Germline V gives CDR1 SGHAT, CDR2 FQDESV (reference sequence). V was clipped by 1 base and J by 9 bases, with 16 bases between them. CDR3 size: 15 residues. CDR3 in amino acids: CASSLGVAGSSEQFF. The CDR3 bases are TGTGCCAGCAGCTTAGGGGTGGCAGGGAGTAGTGAGCAGTTCTTC.

This clonotype was detected many times. V usage is TRBV20-1 and J usage is TRBJ2-1, with 9 nucleotides matching TRBD1. From germline, CDR1 is DFQATT and CDR2 SNEGSKA (reference sequence). The CDR3 is made up of 12 amino acids. V lost 8 bases, J lost 4 bases, and 3 bases stayed unmatched. The CDR3 protein is CSWDREYNEQFF. Written as DNA, the CDR3 is TGCAGTTGGGACAGGGAGTACAATGAGCAGTTCTTC.

The V and J genes are TRBV6-1 and TRBJ1-2; 7 bases match TRBD1. Germline values: CDR1 MNHNS, CDR2 SASEGT. With 5 bases clipped from V and 6 bases from J, the junction kept 9 bases outside the gene matches. This CDR3 region has 14 residues. The CDR3 DNA sequence: TGTGCCAGCAGTCTCCAGGGGGGGGCTGATGGCTACACCTTC. It encodes CASSLQGGADGYTF.

This clonotype was detected ten times or more. This chain connects TRBV7-9 to TRBJ1-5, with D unresolved. CDR1 is SEHNR, CDR2 FQNEAQ, per germline (reference sequence). The V end lost 3 bases, the J end lost 6 bases, and 21 bases lay between the germline ends. The CDR3 runs 17 residues. This CDR3 is CASSFRLLWQPSQPQHF. CDR3 DNA sequence: TGTGCCAGCAGCTTCAGGCTACTGTGGCAGCCCTCTCAGCCCCAGCATTTT. Complete variable domain (other parts from reference TRBV7-9 and TRBJ1-5): DTGVSQNPRHKITKRGQNVTFRCDPISEHNRLYWYRQTLGQGPEFLTYFQNEAQLEKSRLLSDRFSAERPKGSFSTLEIQRTEQGDSAMYLCASSFRLLWQPSQPQHFGDGTRLSIL.

About this clonotype: One junction end does not reproduce the germline sequence, and a read error may be involved. The chain recombines TRBV5-1 with TRBJ1-1, with D perhaps matching TRBD1 (5 bases). Germline assignment: CDR1 SGHRS and CDR2 YFSETQ. The CDR3 has 13 residues. The CDR3 here is CASSPGRGTKAFF. DNA of the CDR3: TGCGCCAGCAGCCCCGGACGGGGCACTAAAGCTTTCTTT.

This clonotype came up many times. The chain recombines TRBV7-2 with TRBJ2-7; D is ambiguous. Germline CDR1 and CDR2: SGHTA and FQGNSA. This CDR3 has 12 amino acids. V was cut by 0 bases and J by 2 bases, with 2 bases left in between. The CDR3 here is CASSLATYEQYF. The DNA of the CDR3 is TGTGCCAGCAGCTTAGCGACCTACGAGCAGTACTTC.

This clonotype was recorded at least ten times. The chain is built from TRBV28 and TRBJ1-4; weak D call: TRBD1 (5 bases). V lost 3 bases and J lost 7, with 18 bases in between. There are 16 residues in the CDR3. Germline loops: CDR1 MDHEN, CDR2 SYDVKM. The CDR3 nucleotides read TGTGCCAGCAGTTTCCCGGGGCCCAGGGCTACTGAAAAACTGTTTTTT. It translates to CASSFPGPRATEKLFF.

The table lists this clonotype with many counts. This chain links TRBV2 with TRBJ1-5, with D perhaps TRBD1 (6 bases). Per the germline V gene, CDR1 is SNHLY and CDR2 is FYNNEI. V lost 4 bases and J lost 0, with 10 bases in between. The CDR3 extends over 15 amino acids. The DNA for the CDR3 is TGTGCCAGCAGTGGGACAGCTTTTAGCAATCAGCCCCAGCATTTT. Protein product: CASSGTAFSNQPQHF. Full variable domain (remainder filled in from reference TRBV2 and TRBJ1-5): EPEVTQTPSHQVTQMGQEVILRCVPISNHLYFYWYRQILGQKVEFLVSFYNNEISEKSEIFDDQFSVERPDGSNFTLKIRSTKLEDSAMYFCASSGTAFSNQPQHFGDGTRLSIL.